This is a list of T cell receptor beta chains from one sample in a study of cytomegalovirus exposure and HLA in healthy donors. The assay was immunoSEQ multiplex PCR, and TCRdb's table has in-frame clones only and misses some. The sample lists about 74,000 clones, roughly 94% occurring once. The sequenced sample was PBMCs. Every receptor here comes from a woman between 18 and 30 years old in good health and CMV-seropositive. Both conserved end residues are part of each CDR3. D genes are given only for firm matches.

cdr3_length j_call d_call v_call cdr3_aa
14 TRBJ1-5 TRBD1 TRBV10-2 CASSPSRGNQPQHF
13 TRBJ2-5 - TRBV7-9 CASSQKRGETQYF
14 TRBJ1-1 - TRBV7-2 CASSLRQQNTEAFF
17 TRBJ2-2 TRBD2 TRBV11-3 CASSLLTGGGMAGELFF
16 TRBJ2-3 TRBD2 TRBV19 CASSIDLPGGTDTQYF
13 TRBJ1-5 TRBD1 TRBV7-8 CASKGTGGQPQHF
16 TRBJ1-2 - TRBV21-1 CASSNYDRANLRPSTF
16 TRBJ2-1 TRBD2 TRBV9 CASSVQGLAGFNEQFF
12 TRBJ1-1 - TRBV6-5 CASSYFRGEAFF
15 TRBJ1-2 - TRBV5-5 CASSLSGSANYGYTF
14 TRBJ2-7 TRBD1 TRBV4-1 CASSQVTGAYEQYF
15 TRBJ2-7 - TRBV30 CAWSLARERSYEQYF
14 TRBJ1-4 - TRBV7-9 CASSSGGTNEKLFF
13 TRBJ2-7 - TRBV19 CASSIALEYEQYF
13 TRBJ2-3 - TRBV18 CASSVRDTYTQYF
12 TRBJ1-3 - TRBV2 CASIPRSDTIYF
15 TRBJ2-7 TRBD2 TRBV5-1 CASSLGLATGDEQYF
15 TRBJ1-2 - TRBV7-2 CASSTPHQGNYGYTF
14 TRBJ2-1 - TRBV4-1 CASSPNGDSLEQFF
17 TRBJ1-1 - TRBV5-1 CASSLSLNRGLNTEAFF
13 TRBJ1-2 - TRBV29-1 CSVEARETGGYTF
14 TRBJ2-2 - TRBV11-2 CASSPLGESGELFF
15 TRBJ2-1 TRBD2 TRBV27 CASSSGTSGTNEQFF
16 TRBJ2-1 TRBD1 TRBV5-6 CASTLGRGRSYNEQFF
17 TRBJ1-4 TRBD1 TRBV4-1 CASSQERGGGTNEKLFF
13 TRBJ2-3 - TRBV5-1 CASSLRTRDTQYF
15 TRBJ1-5 - TRBV18 CASSPGGGGNQPQHF
15 TRBJ2-7 TRBD1 TRBV4-2 CASSQEPDRAHEQYF
17 TRBJ2-4 TRBD1 TRBV6-1 CASSESGTGAAKNIQYF
14 TRBJ1-2 - TRBV6-5 CASSYGGSNYGYTF
15 TRBJ1-2 - TRBV5-1 CASSSVDRPNYGYTF
16 TRBJ2-7 TRBD1 TRBV5-1 CASSSPSRGFSYEQYF
15 TRBJ1-1 - TRBV5-1 CASSLAGQGNTEAFF
14 TRBJ1-4 - TRBV4-1 CASSTPEAPRKLFF
14 TRBJ1-5 - TRBV19 CASSRGSSNQPQHF
16 TRBJ1-1 - TRBV19 CASTPPRARESSQAFF
13 TRBJ1-1 - TRBV4-2 CASSQENGAEAFF